The source of this TCR beta chain is a study of blood T cell repertoires in COVID-19. Method: immunoSEQ multiplex PCR; TCRdb's copy keeps in-frame clones and lacks some. The sample holds around 250,000 clones; about 89% are singletons and the top ten take approximately 9%. Germline V CDR1 and CDR2: MNHEY, SMNVEV (reference sequence). The CDR3 runs to 14 residues. V was pared by 6 bases and J by 7 bases, with 9 bases of the junction left unmatched. The sequence came from a man in his forties with active or convalescent COVID-19. Sequenced sample: peripheral blood. The chain couples TRBV27 to TRBJ2-1, with 7 bases identical to TRBD1. This chain's CDR3 is CASRAGTEFNEQFF. In DNA, the CDR3 is TGTGCCAGCAGGGCCGGGACAGAATTTAATGAGCAGTTCTTC.